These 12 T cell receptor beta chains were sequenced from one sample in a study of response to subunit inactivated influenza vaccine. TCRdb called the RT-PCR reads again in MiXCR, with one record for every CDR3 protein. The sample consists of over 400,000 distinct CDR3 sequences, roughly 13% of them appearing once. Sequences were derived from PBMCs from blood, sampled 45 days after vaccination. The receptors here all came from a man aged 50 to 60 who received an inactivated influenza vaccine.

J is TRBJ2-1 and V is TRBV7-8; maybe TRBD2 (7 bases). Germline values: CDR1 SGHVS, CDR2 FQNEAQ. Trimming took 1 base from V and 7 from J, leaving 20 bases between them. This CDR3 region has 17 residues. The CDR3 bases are TGTGCCAGCAGCTTAGTGGTGGCGGGAGTCAGGGGAAATGAGCAGTTCTTC. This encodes CASSLVVAGVRGNEQFF.

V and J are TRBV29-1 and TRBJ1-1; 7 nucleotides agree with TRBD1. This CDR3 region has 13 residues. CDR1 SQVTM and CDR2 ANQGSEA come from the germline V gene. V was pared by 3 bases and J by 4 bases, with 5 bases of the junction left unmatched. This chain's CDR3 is CSVETGISTEAFF. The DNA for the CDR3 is TGCAGCGTTGAGACAGGGATCTCCACTGAAGCTTTCTTT.

CDR3 residues: CATSRDRGKAAFF. The CDR3 nucleotides read TGTGCCACCAGCAGAGATCGGGGGAAAGCAGCTTTCTTT. This sequence joins TRBV15 and TRBJ1-1; TRBD1 might be the D (5 bases). This CDR3 is 13 amino acids long. Trimming cost V 0 bases and J 10 bases, with 12 bases left between them. CDR1 is LNHNV and CDR2 is YYDKDF in the germline V gene (reference sequence).

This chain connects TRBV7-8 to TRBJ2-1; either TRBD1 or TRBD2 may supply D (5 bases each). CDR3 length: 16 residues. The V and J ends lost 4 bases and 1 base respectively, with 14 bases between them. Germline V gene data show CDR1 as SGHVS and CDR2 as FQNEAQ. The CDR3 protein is CASSSRRGVSYNEQFF. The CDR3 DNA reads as TGTGCCAGCAGCTCCCGTAGGGGAGTGTCCTACAATGAGCAGTTCTTC.

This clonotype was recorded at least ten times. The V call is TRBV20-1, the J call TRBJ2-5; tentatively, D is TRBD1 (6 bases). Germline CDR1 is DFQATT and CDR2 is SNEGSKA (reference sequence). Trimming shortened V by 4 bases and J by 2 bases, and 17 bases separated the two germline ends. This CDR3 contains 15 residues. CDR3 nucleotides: TGCAGTGCTACCGGGACATCTGTATCTCAAGAGACCCAGTACTTC. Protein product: CSATGTSVSQETQYF.

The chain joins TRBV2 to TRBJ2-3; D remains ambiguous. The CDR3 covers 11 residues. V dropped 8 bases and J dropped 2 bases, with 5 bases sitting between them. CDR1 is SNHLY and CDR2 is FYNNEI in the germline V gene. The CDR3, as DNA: TGTGCCAGCTTGACCACAGATACGCAGTATTTT. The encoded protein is CASLTTDTQYF.

The CDR3 DNA is TGCAGTGCGCAATCGGCTGCAAAAAACATTCAGTACTTC. Translation: CSAQSAAKNIQYF. This chain connects TRBV20-1 to TRBJ2-4, with unresolved D. The CDR3 has 13 residues. With 6 bases removed from V and 4 bases from J, the gap between germline ends came to 13 bases. Germline V gene lookup returns CDR1 DFQATT and CDR2 SNEGSKA (reference sequence).

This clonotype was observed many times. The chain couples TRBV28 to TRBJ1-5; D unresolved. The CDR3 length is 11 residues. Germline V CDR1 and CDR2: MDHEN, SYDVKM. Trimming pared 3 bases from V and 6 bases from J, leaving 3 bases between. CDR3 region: CASSFGQPQHF. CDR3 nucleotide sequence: TGTGCCAGCAGTTTCGGTCAGCCCCAGCATTTT.

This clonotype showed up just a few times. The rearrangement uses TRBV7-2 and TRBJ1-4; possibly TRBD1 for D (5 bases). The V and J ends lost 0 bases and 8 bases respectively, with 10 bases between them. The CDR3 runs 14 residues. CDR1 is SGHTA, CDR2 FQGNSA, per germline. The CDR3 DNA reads TGTGCCAGCAGCTTAGCGGTGGGGCGAGAAAAACTGTTTTTT. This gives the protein CASSLAVGREKLFF.

For the CDR3, the DNA is TGTGCCAGCAGTCCCAGGGGGCGGGGAAACACCATATATTTT. Encoded protein: CASSPRGRGNTIYF. This rearrangement joins TRBV28 to TRBJ1-3; 8 bases align to TRBD1. The CDR3 has 14 amino acids. In germline, CDR1 is MDHEN, CDR2 SYDVKM. Germline trimming cut 5 bases from V and 4 bases from J; bases unmatched to any gene: 4.

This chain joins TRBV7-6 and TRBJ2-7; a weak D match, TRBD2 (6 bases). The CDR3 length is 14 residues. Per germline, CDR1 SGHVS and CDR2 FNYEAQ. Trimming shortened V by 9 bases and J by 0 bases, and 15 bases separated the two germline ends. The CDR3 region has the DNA TGTGCCAGTCAGGCGGGGCCGAGCTCCTACGAGCAGTACTTC. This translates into CASQAGPSSYEQYF. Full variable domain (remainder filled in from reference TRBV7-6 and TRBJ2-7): GAGVSQSPRYKVTKRGQDVALRCDPISGHVSLYWYRQALGQGPEFLTYFNYEAQQDKSGLPNDRFSAERPEGSISTLTIQRTEQRDSAMYRCASQAGPSSYEQYFGPGTRLTVT.

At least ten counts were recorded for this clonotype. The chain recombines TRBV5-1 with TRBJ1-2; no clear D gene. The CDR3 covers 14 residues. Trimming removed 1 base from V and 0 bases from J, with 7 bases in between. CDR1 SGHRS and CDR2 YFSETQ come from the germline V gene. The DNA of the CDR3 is TGCGCCAGCAGCTTGTCCGAGGCTAACTATGGCTACACCTTC. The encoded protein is CASSLSEANYGYTF. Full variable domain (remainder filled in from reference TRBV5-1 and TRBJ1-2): KAGVTQTPRYLIKTRGQQVTLSCSPISGHRSVSWYQQTPGQGLQFLFEYFSETQRNKGNFPGRFSGRQFSNSRSEMNVSTLELGDSALYLCASSLSEANYGYTFGSGTRLTVV.